This TCR beta chain was captured by sequencing in a study of OX40 agonist ivuxolimab in advanced cancers. With respect to this clone: The antigen remains undetermined.

Profiled with immunoSEQ multiplex PCR; TCRdb holds only in-frame clones, not every one. The table has roughly 44,000 clones, approximately 86% seen once. Study results and caveats: There were also nonresponders showing low normalized T-cell clonal expansion.

Germline CDR1 and CDR2: MNHNY and SVGAGI (reference sequence). Trimming shortened V by 8 bases and J by 4 bases, and 8 bases separated the two germline ends. The CDR3 runs 11 residues. The sample in question was CD4+ or CD8+ T cells sorted from blood, obtained in a trial of the OX40 agonist ivuxolimab. The sequence derives from an adult with an advanced solid tumor such as melanoma, head and neck, liver or kidney cancer. The chain uses TRBV6-6 and TRBJ1-2; no reliable D call. The CDR3 DNA reads TGTGCCAGCCAGGACTTCTATGGCTACACCTTC. It is translated as CASQDFYGYTF.